The clone carrying this T cell receptor beta chain was counted at least ten times. Its antigen is unidentified. As for time point: sample taken at primary tumor resection. In each case, whole RNA from tumor, nontumor lung or frozen PBMC was sequenced unsorted. A unique molecular identifier was attached to every TCR cDNA molecule. TCRdb ran MiXCR on the 5' RACE reads and lists one entry per CDR3 protein. This sample has thousands of distinct CDR3 sequences, with around 4.8% found just once. The data belong to a study of spatial heterogeneity in lung cancer. Study-level points and caveats: Expanded alpha and beta TCR counts within tumors tracked tumor mutation counts. Coverage estimated for tumor T cells reached approximately 7% for alpha chains and about 13% for beta chains.

The CDR3 is 12 amino acids. The V gene lost 6 bases and the J gene lost 5 bases, with 13 bases spanning the gap. CDR1 is DFQATT and CDR2 is SNEGSKA in the germline V gene (reference sequence). The receptor's source is a male donor with early-stage non-small cell lung cancer. Specimen: lung tumor tissue, collected at surgery. The rearrangement joins TRBV20-1 to TRBJ2-5, with unresolved D. CDR3 sequence (DNA): TGCAGTGCCAAATCGCCCGGGGAGACCCAGTACTTC. Its translation is CSAKSPGETQYF.